This record looks at one T cell receptor (beta chain) sequence and its context. Its target is unknown. PCR primers comprised 60 Vbeta and 13 Jbeta primers. Generated by immunoSEQ multiplex PCR, the TCRdb table keeps only in-frame clones and is missing some. The table records some 170,000 clones, roughly 80% of them present only once. The source of the sample is a study of cytomegalovirus exposure and HLA in healthy donors. CDR3 length: 14 residues. Deletions cut 1 base from V and 3 bases from J, with 7 bases between. Germline loops: CDR1 SEHNR, CDR2 FQNEAQ (reference sequence). Whole-study results and caveats: In a later analysis, most CMV-associated TCR beta chains appeared HLA-restricted. Later analysis reportedly placed an Asian-associated ancestry cluster below the approximately 680-donor mean in N-insertions. Using a false discovery rate of 0.05, a later analysis showed that 16,000 or so TCR beta sequences were associated with HLA alleles.

The receptor's source is a young man in good health and CMV-seropositive. The gene calls are TRBV7-9 and TRBJ2-1, with a weak D call TRBD1 (6 bases). The specimen was PBMCs. CDR3 in amino acids: CASSLVTGYNEQFF. Written as DNA, the CDR3 is TGTGCCAGCAGCTTAGTGACAGGCTACAATGAGCAGTTCTTC.